The entry below gives a single T cell receptor beta chain sequence along with its context. A much larger clone sits a single nucleotide away, making a read error possible. This sample is drawn from a study of tumor and adjacent non-tumor tissue in lung cancer. The length of the CDR3 is 14 residues. CDR1 is DFQATT, CDR2 SNEGSKA, per germline (reference sequence). J lost 4 bases, V lost 1 base, and 4 bases had no gene match. A modified ARM-PCR protocol with three rounds of nested PCR amplified TCRbeta. Using its own MiXCR run on the multiplex PCR reads, TCRdb lists one record per CDR3 protein. The sample has over 110,000 distinct CDR3 sequences, approximately 66% seen once. The template was RNA from unsorted bulk tissue.

The chain joins TRBV20-1 to TRBJ2-3, with TRBD2 matching over 8 bases. The sequenced sample was lung tumor tissue. The sequence came from a man in his sixties with small cell lung cancer. CDR3 loop: CSARAWTSSDTQYF. As DNA, the CDR3 is TGCAGTGCTAGAGCATGGACTAGCTCAGATACGCAGTATTTT.